The 20 T cell receptor beta chains given below trace back to one sample, sequenced in a study of post-analysis software for immune sequencing data. Unique molecular identifiers were present in the TCR beta cDNA libraries. One entry per CDR3 protein, called by TCRdb with MiXCR from the PCR reads. This table holds roughly 200,000 distinct CDR3 sequences, roughly 28% found once. Study results and caveats: Elevated frequency relative to controls characterized roughly five TRBV segments in patients, TRBV5-6, TRBV5-1 and TRBV20-1 among them.

The antigens for these receptors are not known. The sequencing sample was made of blood. The receptors here all came from a girl under 18 with multiple sclerosis.

This clonotype was counted between two and nine times. V is TRBV6-5 and J is TRBJ1-1, with D possibly being TRBD1 (6 bases). The CDR3 length is 13 residues. Germline CDR1 is MNHEY and CDR2 is SVGAGI. The V end was cut by 7 bases, the J end by 0 bases, with 9 bases between. Written as DNA, the CDR3 is TGTGCCAGCAATGACAGGATGAACACTGAAGCTTTCTTT. Translating gives CASNDRMNTEAFF.

This clonotype occurred many times. The chain is built from TRBV5-5 and TRBJ2-3; D possibly matches TRBD1 or TRBD2 (5 bases each). Germline CDR1 SGHKS, CDR2 YYEKEE (reference sequence). This CDR3 spans 15 amino acids. Trimming pared 2 bases from V and 6 bases from J, leaving 16 bases between. CDR3 amino acids: CASSLEGSILDTQYF. The DNA for the CDR3 is TGTGCCAGCAGCTTAGAGGGGTCGATTTTGGATACGCAGTATTTT.

This clonotype showed up many times. The chain has TRBV20-1 and TRBJ2-1; TRBD2 agrees at 11 bases. CDR1 and CDR2 from the germline V gene are DFQATT and SNEGSKA (reference sequence). The CDR3 contains 15 residues. Germline trimming cut 4 bases from V and 5 bases from J; bases unmatched to any gene: 7. CDR3 protein: CSAKRRGLADNEQFF. The CDR3 region has the DNA TGCAGTGCTAAACGCCGGGGACTAGCGGACAATGAGCAGTTCTTC.

V usage is TRBV6-1 and J usage is TRBJ1-5; possible D gene TRBD1, 5 bases. Germline V gene data show CDR1 as MNHNS and CDR2 as SASEGT. The CDR3 runs to 18 residues. Trimming left V 2 bases short and J 3 bases short, with 20 bases between. CDR3 residues: CASSERQGGYKANQPQHF. The CDR3 nucleotides read TGTGCCAGCAGTGAACGTCAGGGAGGATACAAGGCCAATCAGCCCCAGCATTTT.

The J gene is TRBJ2-1, the V gene TRBV28; 9 bases map to TRBD2. The J call may be wrong; the DNA end is better matched by TRBJ2-7. Germline V lookup: CDR1 MDHEN, CDR2 SYDVKM. The CDR3 sequence is 18 residues long. CDR3 loop: CASSLLGLAVSSYNEQYF. CDR3 DNA sequence: TGTGCCAGCAGTTTACTGGGACTAGCTGTGAGCTCCTACAATGAGCAGTACTTC.

In its sample, this clonotype was seen many times. J is TRBJ2-5 and V is TRBV5-1; 10 nucleotides align to TRBD1. The CDR3 extends over 14 amino acids. After removal of 4 bases from V and 4 bases from J, the junction contained 4 bases not matched to a gene. Germline V gene sequence: CDR1 SGHRS, CDR2 YFSETQ. The CDR3 nucleotides read TGCGCCAGCAGCATGGGACAGGGGCCAGAGACCCAGTACTTC. It yields the protein CASSMGQGPETQYF.

This clonotype was counted once. This chain connects TRBV5-1 to TRBJ1-5; D unclear. With 0 bases removed from V and 9 bases from J, the gap between germline ends came to 13 bases. Looked up from germline, CDR1 is SGHRS and CDR2 is YFSETQ. CDR3 size: 14 residues. The CDR3 sequence: CASSLGEGSRPQHF. Here the CDR3 DNA reads TGCGCCAGCAGCTTGGGTGAGGGAAGTCGGCCCCAGCATTTT.

There are many counts of this clonotype. The chain combines TRBV29-1 with TRBJ2-1, with a possible D match to TRBD1 (6 bases). V was cut by 8 bases and J by 6 bases, with 17 bases left in between. Per the germline V gene, CDR1 is SQVTM and CDR2 is ANQGSEA. CDR3 length: 13 amino acids. As DNA, the CDR3 is TGCAGCTTAATTACAGGGACCGGCAATGAGCAGTTCTTC. It codes for CSLITGTGNEQFF.

This clonotype was seen at least ten times. The chain employs TRBV3-1 and TRBJ2-7; 10 positions agree with TRBD2. The CDR3 contains 16 residues. Germline CDR1 LGHDT, CDR2 YNNKEL (reference sequence). J gave up 3 bases and V 3 bases, and 8 bases lay outside the gene matches. Written as DNA, the CDR3 is TGTGCCAGCAGCCAGGGGACTAGCGACAAAAGCTACGAGCAGTACTTC. It specifies CASSQGTSDKSYEQYF.

This clonotype was detected once. Since a much larger clone is just one base distant, this may be a read error. The V call is TRBV3-1, the J call TRBJ2-7; perhaps TRBD1 as D (6 bases). CDR1 is LGHDT and CDR2 is YNNKEL in the germline V gene (reference sequence). With 0 bases removed from V and 3 bases from J, the gap between germline ends came to 9 bases. This CDR3 comprises 14 residues. CDR3 residues: CASSQDRGFYEQYV. In nucleotides, the CDR3 is TGTGCCAGCAGCCAAGATAGGGGGTTCTACGAGCAGTACGTC.

The rearrangement links TRBV7-2 to TRBJ1-5; no reliable D call. The germline gives CDR1 SGHTA, CDR2 FQGNSA. The CDR3 is 16 amino acids. V lost 4 bases and J 6 bases, leaving 19 bases between the germline ends. CDR3 sequence reads: CASSSGTRSRGQPQHF. CDR3 bases: TGTGCCAGCAGCTCCGGAACTAGGAGTCGGGGTCAGCCCCAGCATTTT.

This clonotype was seen only a few times. J is TRBJ1-6 and V is TRBV12-3 or TRBV12-4; possible D gene TRBD1, 5 bases. The V end lost 7 bases, the J end lost 2 bases, and 12 bases lay between the germline ends. The CDR3 length is 15 residues. The CDR3 region has the DNA TGTGCCAGCATCGGGGGGGGGACCTATAATTCACCCCTCCACTTT. It specifies CASIGGGTYNSPLHF.

This clonotype has a count of ten or more. DNA of the CDR3: TGTGCCACCAGCACGACAGGGGGAAGGACTGAAGCTTTCTTT. Translated: CATSTTGGRTEAFF. The chain uses TRBV24-1 and TRBJ1-1; TRBD1 aligns across 9 bases. The V gene's germline CDR1 is KGHDR and CDR2 SFDVKD. After removal of 7 bases from V and 5 bases from J, the junction contained 7 bases not matched to a gene. The CDR3 sequence is 14 residues long.

About this clonotype: This may arise from a read error, as a much more abundant clone is one base away. The rearrangement joins TRBV14 to TRBJ2-3, with TRBD1 as a possible D gene (6 bases). The germline V gene has CDR1 SGHDN and CDR2 FVKESK. The CDR3 runs to 16 residues. The CDR3 DNA is TGTGCCGGCAGCCCAGCAGGGGTTTTAGGCACAGATACGCAGTATTTT. Protein product: CAGSPAGVLGTDTQYF.

Concerning this clonotype: A junction end diverges from the germline sequence, so it may reflect a read error. The chain employs TRBV18 and TRBJ2-1; D uncertain. The tail of the sequence fits TRBJ2-7 better, so the J call may be wrong. The CDR3 totals 16 residues. Germline CDR1 and CDR2: KGHSH and LQKENI. As DNA, the CDR3 is TGCGCCAGCTCAGAGCGAACAGTGAGCTCCTACAATGAGCAGTACTTC. It translates to CASSERTVSSYNEQYF.

This clonotype was observed at least ten times. The rearrangement uses TRBV20-1 and TRBJ2-7, with 7 bases aligning to TRBD1. V shed 0 bases and J 2 bases; nucleotides not matched to a gene: 10. This CDR3 has 16 residues. Germline CDR1 DFQATT, CDR2 SNEGSKA (reference sequence). DNA for the CDR3: TGCAGTGCTAGAGATCTAACCGGGACAGATCCCTACGAGCAGTACTTC. This sequence encodes CSARDLTGTDPYEQYF.

To note about this clonotype: With a much larger clone just one base away, this may be a read error. The chain links TRBV4-2 to TRBJ2-1; D unresolved. Germline V gene sequence: CDR1 LGHNA, CDR2 YNFKEQ. CDR3 length: 13 amino acids. The CDR3 bases are TGTGCCAGCAGCCAAGGGGGTTACAATGGGCAGTTCTTC. The encoded protein is CASSQGGYNGQFF.

The chain couples TRBV4-1 to TRBJ1-1; TRBD1 agrees at 9 bases. This CDR3 is built from 17 residues. Germline-derived CDR1 and CDR2 are MGHRA and YSYEKL. V lost 1 base, J lost 4 bases, and 10 bases stayed unmatched. For the CDR3, the DNA is TGCGCCAGCAGCCAAGCGGGACAGGGAGGGGGTAGCACTGAAGCTTTCTTT. It encodes CASSQAGQGGGSTEAFF.

In this sample, this clonotype turned up many times. The rearrangement links TRBV20-1 to TRBJ2-3; a possible D gene is TRBD1 (5 bases). The CDR3 is 13 amino acids. CDR1 and CDR2 from the germline V gene are DFQATT and SNEGSKA (reference sequence). The CDR3: CSGQGRTTDTQYF. The CDR3 nucleotides are TGCAGCGGGCAGGGCAGAACCACAGATACGCAGTATTTT.

This chain links TRBV5-1 with TRBJ2-7, with D possibly TRBD1 on 5 matching bases. V gave up 2 bases and J gave up 5 bases, with 17 bases separating them. This CDR3 comprises 15 residues. The germline V gene encodes CDR1 SGHRS and CDR2 YFSETQ. CDR3 region: CASSFRTSVPHEQYF. The CDR3 nucleotides are TGCGCCAGCAGCTTTCGGACATCCGTGCCACACGAGCAGTACTTC.